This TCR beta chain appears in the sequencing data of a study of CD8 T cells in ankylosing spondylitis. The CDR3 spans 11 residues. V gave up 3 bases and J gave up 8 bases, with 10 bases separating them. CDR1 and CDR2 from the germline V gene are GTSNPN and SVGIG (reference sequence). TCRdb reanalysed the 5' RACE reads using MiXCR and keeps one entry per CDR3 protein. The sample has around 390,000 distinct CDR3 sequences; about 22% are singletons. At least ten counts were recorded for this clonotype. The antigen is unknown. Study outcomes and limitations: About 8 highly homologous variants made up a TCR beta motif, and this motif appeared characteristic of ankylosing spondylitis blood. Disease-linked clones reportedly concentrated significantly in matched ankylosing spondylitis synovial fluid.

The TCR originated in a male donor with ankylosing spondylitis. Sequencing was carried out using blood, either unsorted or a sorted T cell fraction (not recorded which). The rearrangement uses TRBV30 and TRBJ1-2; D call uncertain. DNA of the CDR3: TGTGCCTGGAGATCACTGGAAGGCTACACCTTC. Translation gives CAWRSLEGYTF.